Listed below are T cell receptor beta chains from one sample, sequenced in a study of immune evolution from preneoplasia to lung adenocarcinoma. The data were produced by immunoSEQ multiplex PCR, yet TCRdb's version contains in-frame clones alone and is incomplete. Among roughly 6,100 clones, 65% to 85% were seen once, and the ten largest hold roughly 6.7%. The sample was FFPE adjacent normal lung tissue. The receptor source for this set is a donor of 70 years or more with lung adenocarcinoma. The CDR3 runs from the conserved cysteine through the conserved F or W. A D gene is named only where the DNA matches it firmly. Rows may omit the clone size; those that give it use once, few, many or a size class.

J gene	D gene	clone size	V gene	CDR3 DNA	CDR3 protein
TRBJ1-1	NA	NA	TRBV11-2	TGTGCCAGCAGCTTAGAACCGAACACTGAAGCTTTCTTT	CASSLEPNTEAFF
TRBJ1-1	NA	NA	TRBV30	TGTGCCCGAGGGGGCACTGAAGCTTTCTTT	CARGGTEAFF
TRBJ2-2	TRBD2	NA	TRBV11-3	TGTGCCAGCAGCTCCGAGTTGGGGGAGGGCCAAGACGGGGAGCTGTTTTTT	CASSSELGEGQDGELFF
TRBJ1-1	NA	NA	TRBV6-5	TGTGCCAGCAGAACTCGATTAGGCACTGAAGCTTTCTTT	CASRTRLGTEAFF
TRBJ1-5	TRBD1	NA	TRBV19	TGTGCCAGTAGTAGACAGGGGGGGGGCAGCAATCAGCCCCAGCATTTT	CASSRQGGGSNQPQHF
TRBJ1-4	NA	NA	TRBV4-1	TGCGCCAGCAGCCACGAGCCGGACCGGAGAGTACGGTCGGAAAAACTGTTTTTT	CASSHEPDRRVRSEKLFF
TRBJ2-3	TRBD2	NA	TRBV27	TGTGCCAGCAGTTTATTCCCTAGCGGGAGCACAGATACGCAGTATTTT	CASSLFPSGSTDTQYF
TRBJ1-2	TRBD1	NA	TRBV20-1	TGCAGTGCCTCGACAGGGTCCGGCTACACCTTC	CSASTGSGYTF
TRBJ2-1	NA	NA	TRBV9	TGTGCCAGCAGCGTAATTGGGACGGGTGAGCAGTTCTTC	CASSVIGTGEQFF
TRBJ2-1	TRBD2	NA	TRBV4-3	TGCGCCAGCAGCCAAGAGGGTAGCGGGAGGCCAGATGAGCAGTTCTTC	CASSQEGSGRPDEQFF
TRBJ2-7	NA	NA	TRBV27	TGTGCCAGCAGTTTAGTACAGGGTAACTCCTACGAGCAGTACTTC	CASSLVQGNSYEQYF
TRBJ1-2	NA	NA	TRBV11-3	TGTGCCAGCAGCTTAGGGACGCTTAACTATGGCTACACCTTC	CASSLGTLNYGYTF
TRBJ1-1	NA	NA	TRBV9	TGTGCCAGCAGCACTGCAGTGTACACTGAAGCTTTCTTT	CASSTAVYTEAFF
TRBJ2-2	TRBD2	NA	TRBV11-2	TGTGCCAGCAGCTTAGTCTCAGGGAGGGACACCGGGGAGCTGTTTTTT	CASSLVSGRDTGELFF
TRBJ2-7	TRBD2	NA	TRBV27	TGTGCCAGCAGTTTATGGACTAGCTCCGAGCAGTACTTC	CASSLWTSSEQYF
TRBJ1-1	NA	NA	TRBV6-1	TGTGCCAGCAGTGAAGCGGGAAGCACTGAAGCTTTCTTT	CASSEAGSTEAFF
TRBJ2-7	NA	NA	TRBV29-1	TGCAGCGTTGAACGTCTCCGTGGCGAGCAGTACTTC	CSVERLRGEQYF
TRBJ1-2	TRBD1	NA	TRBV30	TGTGCCTGGAGTGTCGACAGGGGTCATAGCTACACCTTC	CAWSVDRGHSYTF
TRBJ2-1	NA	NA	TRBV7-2	TGTGCCAGCAGCGTCGACTGGAGCTCCTACAATGAGCAGTTCTTC	CASSVDWSSYNEQFF
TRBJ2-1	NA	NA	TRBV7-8	TGTGCCAGCAGCTTATCATCCGGATCGGAGCAGTTCTTC	CASSLSSGSEQFF
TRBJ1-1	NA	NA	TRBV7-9	TGTGCCAGCAGCTTAGGAGGGTTCGCGGGACATGAATTT	CASSLGGFAGHEF
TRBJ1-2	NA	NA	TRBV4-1	TGCGCCAGCAGCCCCGGCCAGTGGGGTACTCTAACTAACTATGGCTACACCTTC	CASSPGQWGTLTNYGYTF
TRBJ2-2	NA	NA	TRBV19	TGTGCCAGTAGTAAGCTAGGGAGCACCGGGGAGCTGTTTTTT	CASSKLGSTGELFF
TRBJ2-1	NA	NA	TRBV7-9	TGTGCCAGCAGCTTAGGGACAGTTTACAATGAGCAGTTCTTC	CASSLGTVYNEQFF
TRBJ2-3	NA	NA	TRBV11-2	TGTGCCAGCAGCTTAGAGGCAGGATTTAGTACGCAGTATTTT	CASSLEAGFSTQYF
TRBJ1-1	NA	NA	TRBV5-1	TGCGCCAGCAACTCACAGGGTCGGGACACTGAAGCTTTCTTT	CASNSQGRDTEAFF
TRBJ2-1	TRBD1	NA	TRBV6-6	TGTGCCAGCAGTCCGACAGGGTACAATGAGCAGTTCTTC	CASSPTGYNEQFF
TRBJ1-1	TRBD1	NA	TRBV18	TGTGCCAGCTCATCGGACAGGCAAAACACTGAAGCTTTCTTT	CASSSDRQNTEAFF
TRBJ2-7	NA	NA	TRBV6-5	TGTGCCAGCAGTTGGGGGGACGAGCAGTACTTC	CASSWGDEQYF
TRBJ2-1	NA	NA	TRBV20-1	TGCAGTGCCCAGTACAATGAGCAGTTCTTC	CSAQYNEQFF
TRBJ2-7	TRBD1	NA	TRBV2	TGTGCCAGCAGGTCGGGACAGAGCTACGAGCAGTACTTC	CASRSGQSYEQYF
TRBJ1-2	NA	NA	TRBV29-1	TGCAGCGTTGCAGATGTGACAGCTGGCTACACCTTC	CSVADVTAGYTF
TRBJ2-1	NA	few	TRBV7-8	TGTGCCAGCAGCCCTAGAGGTCAGTACAATGAGCAGTTCTTC	CASSPRGQYNEQFF
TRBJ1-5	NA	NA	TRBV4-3	TGCGCCAGCAGCCAAGATACTAGTCAGCCCCAGCATTTT	CASSQDTSQPQHF
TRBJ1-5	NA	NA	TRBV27	TGTGCCAGCGCGCGTGAGGGGCTGGATCAGCCCCAGCATTTT	CASAREGLDQPQHF
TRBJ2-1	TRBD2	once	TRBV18	TGTGCCAGCTCACCGCCCGGGACTACATCCTACAATGAGCAGTTCTTC	CASSPPGTTSYNEQFF
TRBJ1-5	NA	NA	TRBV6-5	TGTGCCAGCAGTCAAGGGGGAAATCAGCCCCAGCATTTT	CASSQGGNQPQHF
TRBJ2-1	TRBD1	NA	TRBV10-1	TGCGCCAGCAGTCCCGGGACAGGGGGCATTAGCGGCCACTACAATGAGCAGTTCTTC	CASSPGTGGISGHYNEQFF
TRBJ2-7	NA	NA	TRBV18	TGTGCCAGCTCACCACTTGAGAGGGACCACGAGCAGTACTTC	CASSPLERDHEQYF
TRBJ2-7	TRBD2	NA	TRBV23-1	TGCGCCAGCAGTCAGGCCCGACTAGCGGGAGACGGGGAGGAGTACTTC	CASSQARLAGDGEEYF
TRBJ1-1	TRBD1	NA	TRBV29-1	TGCAGCGTGGGACAGGGAAGTTTCACTGAAGCTTTCTTT	CSVGQGSFTEAFF
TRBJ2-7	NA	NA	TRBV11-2	TGTGCCAGCAGCTTAGTGTCTGGCCTCGAGCAGTACTTC	CASSLVSGLEQYF